This T cell receptor beta chain was documented in a study of blood T cell repertoires in COVID-19. Across the study: COVID-19 samples collected from the United States, Italy and Spain covered acute and convalescent phases.

Germline V gene lookup returns CDR1 SNHLY and CDR2 FYNNEI. Trimming stripped 2 bases from V and 8 bases from J, with 16 bases between. The CDR3 has 15 amino acids. Generated by immunoSEQ multiplex PCR, the TCRdb table keeps only in-frame clones and is missing some. This sample has around 99,000 clones, with roughly 84% found just once. The sequence came from a human donor in a cohort sampled during active COVID-19. The sequenced material came from peripheral blood. This chain connects TRBV2 to TRBJ2-1; maybe TRBD2 (6 bases). The CDR3 sequence: CASSESGLFGDEQFF. The DNA of the CDR3 is TGTGCCAGCAGTGAAAGCGGACTATTCGGGGATGAGCAGTTCTTC.